This is a list of T cell receptor beta chains from one sample in a study of blood T cell repertoires in COVID-19. Generated by immunoSEQ multiplex PCR, the TCRdb table keeps only in-frame clones and is missing some. Here the sample spans under 300,000 clones, 75% to 95% being singletons. Material for sequencing was PBMCs or T cells enriched from blood (not recorded which). The receptor set was obtained from a woman under 30 who had recovered from COVID-19. The CDR3 runs from the conserved cysteine through the conserved F or W. D genes are given only for firm matches. A row's size may be missing; if present it is once, few, many or a size class.

CDR3 DNA	CDR3 protein	clone size	D gene	V gene	J gene
TGTGCCAGCAGTTTACAGCCGCGGATCAGGGGGAACACTGAAGCTTTCTTT	CASSLQPRIRGNTEAFF	NA	NA	TRBV28	TRBJ1-1
TGCGCCAGCAGCCTTATAGACAGGGACTATGGCTACACCTTC	CASSLIDRDYGYTF	NA	TRBD1	TRBV5-1	TRBJ1-2
TGTGCCAGCAGCTCGCCAGGGAGGAAGAGCTACACCTTC	CASSSPGRKSYTF	NA	NA	TRBV11-2	TRBJ1-2
TGTGCCAGCAGTACCGGGACTAGGACAGAGACCCAGTACTTC	CASSTGTRTETQYF	NA	TRBD2	TRBV6-5	TRBJ2-5
TGTGCCAGCATCGAGGTAGGGGGCCTGAACACTGAAGCTTTCTTT	CASIEVGGLNTEAFF	NA	TRBD1	TRBV7-8	TRBJ1-1
TGCGCCAGCAGCTTATCCGGACAGGGGGCTCGGGAGCAGTACTTC	CASSLSGQGAREQYF	NA	TRBD1	TRBV5-1	TRBJ2-7
TGTGCCAGCAGCGGGAGGGACGCGCGGCATGGCTACACCTTC	CASSGRDARHGYTF	NA	NA	TRBV9	TRBJ1-2
TGTGCCACCAGCAGAGATGCGGGCTCCTACAATGAGCAGTTCTTC	CATSRDAGSYNEQFF	NA	NA	TRBV15	TRBJ2-1
TGTGCCAGCAGCGGGGTGAGGGATTCGATAGCAGAGACCCAGTACTTC	CASSGVRDSIAETQYF	NA	NA	TRBV9	TRBJ2-5
TGTGCCAGCAGCCAAGGACTAGCGGGGGCCCCCCTCTTCTACAATGAGCAGTTCTTC	CASSQGLAGAPLFYNEQFF	NA	TRBD2	TRBV14	TRBJ2-1
TGCAGCGTTGGCGCGTACAATGAGCAGTTCTTC	CSVGAYNEQFF	NA	NA	TRBV29-1	TRBJ2-1
TGCGCCAGCAGCTTGGGACAGATGTACCAAGAGACCCAGTACTTC	CASSLGQMYQETQYF	NA	NA	TRBV5-1	TRBJ2-5
TGCGCCAGCAGTGACGGGACACTTCAGCCCCAGCATTTT	CASSDGTLQPQHF	NA	NA	TRBV10-2	TRBJ1-5
TGTGCCAGCAGCCAAGATGTTTCCAGGGCCCAGGGTGGCTACACCTTC	CASSQDVSRAQGGYTF	NA	NA	TRBV3-1/TRBV3-2	TRBJ1-2
TGTGCCAGCAGGGCCACCGGGGAGCTGTTTTTT	CASRATGELFF	few	NA	TRBV27	TRBJ2-2
TGTGCCACCAGCAGAGACAGGGGCCTCTCCTACAATGAGCAGTTCTTC	CATSRDRGLSYNEQFF	NA	NA	TRBV15	TRBJ2-1
TGTGCCAGTAGTAGGGACAGGGTGGGAGGTGACTATGGCTACACCTTC	CASSRDRVGGDYGYTF	NA	TRBD1	TRBV19	TRBJ1-2
TGTGCCAGCAGCTTATCGGGACAGGGGGCCTACGAGCAGTACTTC	CASSLSGQGAYEQYF	NA	TRBD1	TRBV7-2	TRBJ2-7
TGTGCCAGCAGCCAAGCGCAGGGTAGCGGCTACGAGCAGTACTTC	CASSQAQGSGYEQYF	NA	NA	TRBV4-2	TRBJ2-7
TGTGCCAGCAGGGCCAGGGCTGGGAATGAGCAGTTCTTC	CASRARAGNEQFF	once	NA	TRBV28	TRBJ2-1
TGTGCCAGCAGCTCATGGCCGGGACAGGGGAATGAAAAACTGTTTTTT	CASSSWPGQGNEKLFF	once	TRBD1	TRBV13	TRBJ1-4
TGTGCCAGCAGCCAGGGACTAGCGGGTAGTAATGAGCAGTTCTTC	CASSQGLAGSNEQFF	NA	TRBD2	TRBV5-4	TRBJ2-1
TGTGCCAGCAGCGCGACTAGCGGGAGGGACACCGGGGAGCTGTTTTTT	CASSATSGRDTGELFF	NA	TRBD2	TRBV9	TRBJ2-2
TGTGCCAGCAGCGGTTCCGGGGGGCCCATCACAGATACGCAGTATTTT	CASSGSGGPITDTQYF	NA	NA	TRBV11-3	TRBJ2-3
TGTGCCAGCAGTTTCGGACTACGGCAGTATTTT	CASSFGLRQYF	NA	NA	TRBV27	TRBJ2-3
TGTGCCAGCAGTTATAGTCAGGTCTCCTACGAGCAGTACTTC	CASSYSQVSYEQYF	once	NA	TRBV27	TRBJ2-7
TGTGCCAGCAGCTTCCCAAAGACGGGGGAAATCACTGAAGCTTTCTTT	CASSFPKTGEITEAFF	NA	NA	TRBV7-2	TRBJ1-1
TGTGCCAGCAGCCCACGGGGAGGGAGGGGAGCCTACGAGCAGTACTTC	CASSPRGGRGAYEQYF	NA	TRBD2	TRBV3-1/TRBV3-2	TRBJ2-7
TGTGCCAGCAGCTTGCCACGGTCCGGGGTCCTGTTTTTT	CASSLPRSGVLFF	NA	NA	TRBV5-4	TRBJ1-4
TGTGCCAGCAGCTTAAATATCAATTCACCCCTCCACTTT	CASSLNINSPLHF	NA	NA	TRBV11-3	TRBJ1-6
TGTGCCAGTACACCATCGGAGGGTCGGGGCTACACCTTC	CASTPSEGRGYTF	NA	NA	TRBV18	TRBJ1-2
TGTGCCAGCAGTTCGGAGGGTAGCGCAAGCTCCTACGAGCAGTACTTC	CASSSEGSASSYEQYF	NA	NA	TRBV5-6	TRBJ2-7
TGTGCCAGCAGCCAAGTTTCCAGGAACGAGCAGTACTTC	CASSQVSRNEQYF	NA	NA	TRBV3-1/TRBV3-2	TRBJ2-7
TGTGCCAGTAGTAGGACAGGGGGCAATTCACCCCTCCACTTT	CASSRTGGNSPLHF	NA	TRBD1	TRBV19	TRBJ1-6
TGTGCCAGCAATATGAGATCCACGCCAGATACGCAGTATTTT	CASNMRSTPDTQYF	NA	NA	TRBV28	TRBJ2-3
TGCGCCAGCAGCCAGAGACCACTTGGGACAGCGCATAGCTCCTATAATTCACCCCTCCACTTT	CASSQRPLGTAHSSYNSPLHF	NA	TRBD1	TRBV4-3	TRBJ1-6
TGCGCCAGCAGCCAAGATGCTAGCGGGGGGAACAATGAGCAGTTCTTC	CASSQDASGGNNEQFF	NA	TRBD2	TRBV4-1	TRBJ2-1
TGTGCCAGCAGCCAAGTAGACAGGGATGCCGCTGAAGCTTTCTTT	CASSQVDRDAAEAFF	NA	TRBD1	TRBV3-1/TRBV3-2	TRBJ1-1
TGTGCCAGCAGTGAAATGGGCAGAGAAACCGGGGAGCTGTTTTTT	CASSEMGRETGELFF	NA	NA	TRBV2	TRBJ2-2
TGTGCCAGCAGCTTAGATCAAGAGCAGTACTTC	CASSLDQEQYF	NA	NA	TRBV11-3	TRBJ2-7
TGTGCCAGCAGTTATTCGTTGCGAGGAGATGGCTACACCTTC	CASSYSLRGDGYTF	NA	NA	TRBV6-2/TRBV6-3	TRBJ1-2
TGTGCCAGTAGTATTGACAGGGGTAAAGTCTATGGCTACACCTTC	CASSIDRGKVYGYTF	NA	TRBD1	TRBV19	TRBJ1-2
TGCGCCAGCAGCCCACAAAGGGGGCTTAGTACAGATACGCAGTATTTT	CASSPQRGLSTDTQYF	NA	TRBD1	TRBV4-1	TRBJ2-3
TGTGCCAGCAGCTTGGCAGGCGATTCACCCCTCCACTTT	CASSLAGDSPLHF	NA	NA	TRBV7-9	TRBJ1-6
TGTGCCAGCAGCCCTTACGGCTCGGGGGGATTGAACATTCAGTACTTC	CASSPYGSGGLNIQYF	once	TRBD2	TRBV27	TRBJ2-4
TGTGCCAGCAGCTTAGCGGTGGAGGCTGTCGAGCAGTACTTC	CASSLAVEAVEQYF	NA	NA	TRBV11-1	TRBJ2-7
TGTGCCAGCAGCCCTATTCGTGCAGATACGCAGTATTTT	CASSPIRADTQYF	NA	NA	TRBV12-3/TRBV12-4	TRBJ2-3
TGTGCCAGCAGCCCCTACTTCGGTGCGGGACAGGGGGCCGAGCAGTACTTC	CASSPYFGAGQGAEQYF	NA	TRBD1	TRBV9	TRBJ2-7
TGCGCCAGCAGCCAGCTCCCTAGGGGGGCGGGAGGGAGGCAGCCCCAGCATTTT	CASSQLPRGAGGRQPQHF	NA	NA	TRBV4-1	TRBJ1-5
TGTGCCAGCACCGCTTCCTCGGGGGAGGCCACTGAAGCTTTCTTT	CASTASSGEATEAFF	NA	NA	TRBV27	TRBJ1-1
TGTGCCAGCAGTTACGTTCGGGACAGGGGAGACGAGCAGTACTTC	CASSYVRDRGDEQYF	NA	TRBD1	TRBV6-2/TRBV6-3	TRBJ2-7
TGCGCCAGCAGGATTAGCGGGAGGCCCTTCAATGAGCAGTTCTTC	CASRISGRPFNEQFF	NA	TRBD2	TRBV4-1	TRBJ2-1
TGTGCCAGCCAAGAGGCAGCCGTTGAGGCCCAGTACTTC	CASQEAAVEAQYF	once	NA	TRBV13	TRBJ2-5
TGTGCCAGCAGCTTGGGGCAGGGGTCGAACACCGGGGAGCTGTTTTTT	CASSLGQGSNTGELFF	NA	NA	TRBV5-6	TRBJ2-2
TGCAGCGTTTCAGGACAGGGTGGCGGCTACACCTTC	CSVSGQGGGYTF	NA	TRBD1	TRBV29-1	TRBJ1-2